Detailed here is one T cell receptor beta chain. This sample is part of a study of cytomegalovirus exposure and HLA in healthy donors. PCR was performed using 60 Vbeta and 13 Jbeta primers. Clones were sequenced by immunoSEQ multiplex PCR, and TCRdb holds only the in-frame ones, with some missing. The table lists some 110,000 clones, roughly 72% of them singletons. Input material: PBMCs. This sequence was found in a woman aged 45-59 years in good health and CMV-seropositive.

The CDR3 here is CATARAVRETQYF. In DNA, the CDR3 is TGCGCCACCGCCCGAGCCGTAAGAGAGACCCAGTACTTC. The V and J genes are TRBV10-2 and TRBJ2-5; D not certain. This CDR3 region has 13 residues. Trimming took off 10 bases at V and 4 bases at J, with 16 bases between the two ends. In germline, CDR1 is WSHSY, CDR2 SAAADI.